This T cell receptor beta chain was captured in a study of T cells in localized non-small cell lung cancer. Study-level findings and limits: A raised T cell density in blood coincided with lengthier overall survival.

As for this clone: Its antigen is unknown.

TCRdb's copy holds only in-frame clones and misses some; the assay was immunoSEQ multiplex PCR. The sample includes 25,000 to 35,000 clones, 70% to 90% seen only once; the top ten take 13%. Trimming left V 2 bases short and J 3 bases short, with 12 bases between. The germline gives CDR1 SGHNT, CDR2 YYREEE (reference sequence). CDR3 length: 15 residues. This chain connects TRBV5-4 to TRBJ2-1, with D possibly matching TRBD2 (6 bases). The sample here was peripheral blood, taken before any cancer treatment. The TCR comes from a female donor older than 55 with stage III squamous cell lung carcinoma. The CDR3 nucleotides read TGTGCCAGCAGCTTAGGCGGGATAATCTACAATGAGCAGTTCTTC. Amino acid sequence: CASSLGGIIYNEQFF. The variable domain in full, completed from reference TRBV5-4 and TRBJ2-1, reads ETGVTQSPTHLIKTRGQQVTLRCSSQSGHNTVSWYQQALGQGPQFIFQYYREEENGRGNFPPRFSGLQFPNYSSELNVNALELDDSALYLCASSLGGIIYNEQFFGPGTRLTVL.